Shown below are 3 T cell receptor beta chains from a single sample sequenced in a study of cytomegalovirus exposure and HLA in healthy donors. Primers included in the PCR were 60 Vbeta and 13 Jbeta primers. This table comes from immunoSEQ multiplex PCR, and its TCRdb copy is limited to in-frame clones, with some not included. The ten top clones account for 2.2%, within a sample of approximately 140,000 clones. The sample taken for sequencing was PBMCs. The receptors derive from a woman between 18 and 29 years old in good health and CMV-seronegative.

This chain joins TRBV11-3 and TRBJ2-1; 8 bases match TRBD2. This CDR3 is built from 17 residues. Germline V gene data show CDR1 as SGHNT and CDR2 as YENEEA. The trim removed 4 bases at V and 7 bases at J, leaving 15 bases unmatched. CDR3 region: CASSSGREGGWVNEQFF. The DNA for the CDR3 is TGTGCCAGCAGCTCCGGCCGGGAGGGCGGCTGGGTAAATGAGCAGTTCTTC. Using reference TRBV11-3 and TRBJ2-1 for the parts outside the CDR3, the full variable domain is EAGVVQSPRYKIIEKKQPVAFWCNPISGHNTLYWYLQNLGQGPELLIRYENEEAVDDSQLPKDRFSAERLKGVDSTLKIQPAELGDSAVYLCASSSGREGGWVNEQFFGPGTRLTVL.

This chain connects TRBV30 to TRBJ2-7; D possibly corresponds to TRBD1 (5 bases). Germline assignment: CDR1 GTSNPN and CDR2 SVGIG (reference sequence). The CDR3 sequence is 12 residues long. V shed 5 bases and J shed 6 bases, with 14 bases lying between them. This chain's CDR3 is CAWDTGFGEQYF. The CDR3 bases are TGTGCCTGGGATACAGGTTTTGGCGAGCAGTACTTC.

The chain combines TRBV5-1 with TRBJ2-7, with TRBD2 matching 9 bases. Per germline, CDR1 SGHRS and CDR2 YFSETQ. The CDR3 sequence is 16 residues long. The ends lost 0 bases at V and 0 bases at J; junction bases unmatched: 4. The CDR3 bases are TGCGCCAGCAGCTTGGCCTTGACTAGCGGCTCCTACGAGCAGTACTTC. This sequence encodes CASSLALTSGSYEQYF.